One sample yielded the 15 T cell receptor beta chains listed below, sequenced in a study of T cells in narcolepsy. Profiled with immunoSEQ multiplex PCR; TCRdb holds only in-frame clones, not every one. The table shows roughly 35,000 clones, with less than 90% occurring only once. The material sequenced was memory (CD45RA-) CD4+ T cells from blood. The origin of the receptors is a human donor in good health.

This chain links TRBV11-2 with TRBJ2-3, with D perhaps assigned TRBD1 or TRBD2 (5 bases each). Per germline, CDR1 SGHAT and CDR2 FQNNGV. V lost 7 bases to trimming and J lost 6 bases, with 20 bases between them. CDR3 length: 15 amino acids. CDR3 sequence: CASTTWGAQGDTQYF. The CDR3 coding sequence is TGTGCCAGCACTACTTGGGGAGCCCAGGGCGATACGCAGTATTTT.

The chain recombines TRBV9 with TRBJ2-7; D gene ambiguous. Trimming left V 4 bases short and J 0 bases short, with 11 bases between. Germline V gene data show CDR1 as SGDLS and CDR2 as YYNGEE. The CDR3 spans 14 residues. The CDR3 sequence is CASSPGPNSYEQYF. CDR3 sequence (DNA): TGTGCCAGCAGCCCCGGACCCAACTCCTACGAGCAGTACTTC.

This chain connects TRBV30 to TRBJ1-2; 7 nucleotides agree with TRBD1. Germline V gene lookup returns CDR1 GTSNPN and CDR2 SVGIG (reference sequence). The J segment lost 6 bases and the V segment lost 3 bases, leaving 7 bases of the junction unmatched. The CDR3 consists of 13 residues. CDR3 region: CAWRGQAGHGYTF. CDR3 nucleotide sequence: TGTGCCTGGAGAGGACAGGCCGGGCATGGCTACACCTTC.

The V and J genes are TRBV5-1 and TRBJ2-3, with TRBD1 matching over 7 bases. The germline CDR1 and CDR2 sequences are SGHRS and YFSETQ. This CDR3 region has 15 residues. V shed 0 bases and J 6 bases; nucleotides not matched to a gene: 7. Here the CDR3 reads CASSLETGQVDTQYF. The CDR3, as DNA: TGCGCCAGCAGCTTGGAGACAGGGCAGGTCGATACGCAGTATTTT.

V gene TRBV10-3 combines with J gene TRBJ1-1, with D unresolved. The V end lost 4 bases, the J end lost 0 bases, and 9 bases lay between the germline ends. CDR3 length equals 14 residues. Germline V lookup: CDR1 ENHRY, CDR2 SYGVKD. For the CDR3, the DNA is TGTGCCATCAGTGGTGATCCAATGAACACTGAAGCTTTCTTT. It translates to CAISGDPMNTEAFF.

This chain links TRBV30 with TRBJ2-2; 7 bases agree with TRBD2. Germline CDR1 GTSNPN, CDR2 SVGIG (reference sequence). The CDR3 length is 15 residues. V trimming: 0 bases; J trimming: 6 bases; junction bases outside the gene matches: 7. CDR3 bases: TGTGCCTGGAGTGTTCGGAGCGGGATCTCCGGGGAGCTGTTTTTT. Its translation is CAWSVRSGISGELFF.

V usage is TRBV27 and J usage is TRBJ2-7; no firm D call. This CDR3 has 9 amino acids. Germline CDR1 MNHEY, CDR2 SMNVEV (reference sequence). Trimming removed 7 bases at V and 5 bases at J, with 3 bases between. The CDR3 DNA is TGTGCCAGCAACGACGAGCAGTACTTC. The encoded protein is CASNDEQYF.

This chain joins TRBV5-1 and TRBJ2-2; D unresolved. V lost 7 bases, J lost 3 bases, and 16 bases lay in between. Germline assignment: CDR1 SGHRS and CDR2 YFSETQ. The CDR3 totals 15 residues. CDR3 loop: CASPSLLGDTGELFF. CDR3 nucleotide sequence: TGCGCCAGCCCCTCCCTCCTTGGCGACACCGGGGAGCTGTTTTTT.

The chain recombines TRBV5-1 with TRBJ2-2, with D perhaps TRBD2 (6 bases). Between the trimmed V and J ends, which lost 0 bases and 1 base, there was a span of 10 bases. This CDR3 region has 16 residues. Germline-derived CDR1 and CDR2 are SGHRS and YFSETQ. In DNA form, the CDR3 reads TGCGCCAGCAGCTTGGAACCAGCGGGGAACACCGGGGAGCTGTTTTTT. Translated, it gives CASSLEPAGNTGELFF.

This clone was seen a few times. The rearrangement uses TRBV2 and TRBJ1-1; weak D call: TRBD1 (6 bases). From germline, CDR1 is SNHLY and CDR2 FYNNEI. V was trimmed by 8 bases and J by 0 bases, leaving 13 bases between them. This CDR3 region has 14 residues. The CDR3 DNA follows: TGTGCCAGCGGGGGGGCCAGAGTGAACACTGAAGCTTTCTTT. Protein: CASGGARVNTEAFF.

The chain links TRBV28 to TRBJ2-3; tentatively, D is TRBD1 (6 bases). The CDR3 sequence is 11 residues long. Between the trimmed V and J ends, which lost 8 bases and 8 bases, there was a span of 11 bases. Germline lookup yields CDR1 MDHEN and CDR2 SYDVKM. The CDR3 reads CASRSRGTQYF. In DNA, the CDR3 is TGTGCCAGCCGCTCCAGGGGTACGCAGTATTTT.

The V gene is TRBV7-9, the J gene TRBJ2-7; D possibly matches TRBD1 or TRBD2 (5 bases each). Germline V lookup: CDR1 SEHNR, CDR2 FQNEAQ (reference sequence). This CDR3 is 14 amino acids long. Trimming shortened V by 3 bases and J by 2 bases, and 11 bases separated the two germline ends. CDR3 nucleotide sequence: TGTGCCAGCAGCTTCGGGGACGGCCCCTACGAGCAGTACTTC. Translating gives CASSFGDGPYEQYF.

V is TRBV2 and J is TRBJ2-2, with 11 nucleotides matching TRBD2. Germline-derived CDR1 and CDR2 are SNHLY and FYNNEI. The V and J ends lost 7 bases and 1 base, in that order; junction bases with no gene match: 5. The CDR3 contains 16 residues. CDR3 in amino acids: CASTAGTSGNTGELFF. The CDR3 DNA follows: TGTGCCAGCACCGCCGGGACTAGCGGGAACACCGGGGAGCTGTTTTTT.

The rearrangement links TRBV14 to TRBJ2-7, with a possible D match to TRBD1 (5 bases). The CDR3 consists of 16 residues. In germline, CDR1 is SGHDN, CDR2 FVKESK. Trimming took off 2 bases at V and 6 bases at J, with 20 bases between the two ends. The CDR3 sequence: CASSQPGSGSGGEQYF. CDR3 DNA: TGTGCCAGCAGCCAACCAGGGTCAGGATCTGGCGGCGAGCAGTACTTC.

This chain links TRBV4-3 with TRBJ2-7, with TRBD2 as a possible D gene (7 bases). This CDR3 has 14 amino acids. Trimming left V 5 bases short and J 3 bases short, with 14 bases between. Germline V gene lookup returns CDR1 LGHNA and CDR2 YSLEER. The CDR3 nucleotides read TGCGCCAGCAGCTCCCAAGGGGGGGTCTACGAGCAGTACTTC. Its translation is CASSSQGGVYEQYF.